The sequence of this TCR beta chain was determined in a study of cytomegalovirus exposure and HLA in healthy donors. Findings of the study overall: Usually a TCR sequence was rare, but some public TCRs were found in many donors. The study flagged about 150 TCR beta chains as cytomegalovirus-associated. A few chains linked to CMV were shown in vitro to be specific for CMV antigens.

Sequencing was performed with immunoSEQ multiplex PCR; in TCRdb, only in-frame clones are kept and a portion is missing. The table shows fewer than 90,000 clones, with roughly 84% occurring only once. V lost 2 bases, J lost 1 base, and 7 bases lay in between. This CDR3 region has 14 residues. Germline loops: CDR1 WNHNN, CDR2 SYGVQD (reference sequence). About this clone itself: Its antigen is still unknown.

Material: PBMCs. The chain is built from TRBV10-1 and TRBJ2-3, with D possibly matching TRBD1 (5 bases). This TCR was recovered from a woman aged 18-30 years in good health and CMV-seropositive. For the CDR3, the DNA is TGCGCCAGCAGTGAGAAAGGGGGCACAGATACGCAGTATTTT. It translates to CASSEKGGTDTQYF.